The entry below describes one T cell receptor beta chain. No cognate antigen has been identified for it. The sample holds no much larger clone one base away, and base qualities are not on file. The data are from a study of T cells in tumors after PD-1 blockade (dated by TCRdb to about 2019). With respect to the entire study: Patients with prior checkpoint blockade, systemic immunosuppressant use, or recent radiotherapy or other anti-cancer therapy within 4 weeks were excluded. Pembrolizumab 200 mg every 3 weeks or cemiplimab 350 mg every 2 weeks was administered to patients. Some patients also continued taking vismodegib 150 mg daily during anti-PD-1 treatment. On average, peripheral blood samples had approximately 120,000 TCR templates (range 24,679-257,772) and some 40,000 unique clonotypes. The study performed paired single-cell RNA and TCR sequencing on site-matched tumors from BCC or SCC patients before and after anti-PD-1 therapy. Bulk TCR sequencing was performed on around 10 peripheral blood samples from about five patients to compare blood and tumor clonotypes. RECIST version 1.1 was used to evaluate clinical response. What the authors observed across the whole study: Where the novel T cell clones came from was not identified, and possible sources could include lymphoid organs or rare unexpanded clones inside the tumor or in the tumor periphery. Roughly 41% of TCR clonotypes from the tumor were detected in blood, and certain novel exhausted tumor clones were present in blood collected before treatment, which suggests recruitment from the periphery.

Between the V and J ends, shortened by 1 base and 8 bases respectively, the junction contains 6 bases. Including cysteine and phenylalanine, the CDR3 has 13 amino acids. The CDR3 DNA has 39 bases and is translated from base 1. For CDR1 and CDR2, the germline V gene (reference sequence) lists LGHDT and YNNKEL. In light of the paper, this sample's time point label describes: after anti-PD-1 therapy. Genomic DNA extracted from tumor biopsies or peripheral blood was used for bulk TCRbeta sequencing, with input ranging from roughly 616 ng to 6,500 ng. Every patient had histologically proven advanced or metastatic basal or squamous cell carcinoma and was a poor candidate for surgical resection. The basal cell carcinoma cohort was made up of some ten patients, and bulk tumor TCR sequencing was performed for roughly 8 of these patients. The immunoSEQ platform was used for deep TCRbeta sequencing. In the paper's pipeline: Only productive rearrangements were exported from the immunoSEQ Analyzer for downstream analysis. T cell phenotypes were assigned to bulk TCRbeta clonotypes by matching to single-cell RNA+TCR-seq clones sharing the same TCRbeta sequence. Clone enrichment in tumor was computed as tumor frequency divided by PBMC frequency from bulk TCR sequencing. TCRs were sorted with GLIPH into specificity groups, meaning clusters of distinct TCRs that share CDR3 motifs and likely recognize common antigens. TCRdb retrieved this table from immuneACCESS and kept in-frame rearrangements only. Not all clones are present; in checked studies, unresolved V genes account for under half, and no reason is known for the remainder. V and J calls and clone size are given by that table; D and trimming were obtained from the DNA. The sample table shows 14,000 or so clones, and about 84% are seen once. Around 25% of the sample is taken by the ten largest.

The chain is made from TRBV3-1 (or the pseudogene TRBV3-2) and TRBJ1-6; TRBD1 is possibly the D segment (5 matching bases). Sequences were derived from PBMCs, sampled after anti-PD-1 treatment. This receptor was obtained from a human donor with basal cell carcinoma. The sequenced DNA: TGTGCCAGCAGCCAAGGGGGCCATTCACCCCTCCACTTT. It translates to CASSQGGHSPLHF.